The rows below give T cell receptor beta chains drawn from one sample of a study of tumor-infiltrating lymphocytes in primary liver carcinoma. One entry per CDR3 protein, called by TCRdb with MiXCR from the multiplex PCR reads. Of approximately 100,000 distinct CDR3 sequences in the sample, about 67% were seen once. Sample: liver tumor tissue from sampling region 2. The source is a woman in her sixties or seventies with primary liver carcinoma and hepatitis B virus infection. CDR3s include the opening cysteine and the closing phenylalanine or tryptophan. A D gene is named only where the DNA matches it firmly. The size of a clone is reported for some rows only, either as once, few or many, or as a class for expanded clones.

TRBD1 | - | TRBJ2-1 | TRBV6-1 | CASYLTGTEGLGEQFF | TGTGCCAGCTATCTCACCGGGACAGAGGGTTTAGGTGAGCAGTTCTTC
TRBD2 | - | TRBJ2-1 | TRBV11-2 | CASSMTSDTYNEQFF | TGTGCCAGCAGCATGACTAGCGACACCTACAATGAGCAGTTCTTC
- | - | TRBJ2-2 | TRBV11-2 | CASSLEGSRELFF | TGTGCCAGTAGCTTAGAGGGGAGCAGGGAGCTGTTTTTT
TRBD1 | - | TRBJ2-5 | TRBV11-3 | CARSSGQGQEAQYF | TGCGCCAGAAGCTCCGGACAGGGCCAAGAGGCCCAGTACTTC
- | - | TRBJ1-1 | TRBV20-1 | CSANRQSSEAFF | TGCAGTGCAAATCGACAGAGTTCTGAAGCTTTCTTT
TRBD2 | medium-sized | TRBJ2-7 | TRBV11-2 | CASSLERGGLAMQYF | TGTGCCAGCAGCTTAGAGAGGGGGGGACTAGCGATGCAGTACTTC
- | many | TRBJ1-5 | TRBV28 | CASDYGGAGQPQHF | TGTGCCAGCGACTATGGCGGCGCGGGGCAGCCCCAGCATTTT
- | once | TRBJ1-5 | TRBV25-1 | CASCEVDQPQHF | TGTGCCAGCTGTGAAGTCGATCAGCCCCAGCATTTT
- | - | TRBJ2-7 | TRBV11-2 | CVSSLKRQGGPYEQYF | TGTGTCAGCAGCTTAAAGAGGCAGGGTGGCCCCTACGAGCAGTACTTC
TRBD1 | - | TRBJ1-1 | TRBV11-2 | CVGSSGQGAYSAFF | TGTGTCGGCAGCTCCGGACAGGGGGCTTACAGCGCTTTCTTT